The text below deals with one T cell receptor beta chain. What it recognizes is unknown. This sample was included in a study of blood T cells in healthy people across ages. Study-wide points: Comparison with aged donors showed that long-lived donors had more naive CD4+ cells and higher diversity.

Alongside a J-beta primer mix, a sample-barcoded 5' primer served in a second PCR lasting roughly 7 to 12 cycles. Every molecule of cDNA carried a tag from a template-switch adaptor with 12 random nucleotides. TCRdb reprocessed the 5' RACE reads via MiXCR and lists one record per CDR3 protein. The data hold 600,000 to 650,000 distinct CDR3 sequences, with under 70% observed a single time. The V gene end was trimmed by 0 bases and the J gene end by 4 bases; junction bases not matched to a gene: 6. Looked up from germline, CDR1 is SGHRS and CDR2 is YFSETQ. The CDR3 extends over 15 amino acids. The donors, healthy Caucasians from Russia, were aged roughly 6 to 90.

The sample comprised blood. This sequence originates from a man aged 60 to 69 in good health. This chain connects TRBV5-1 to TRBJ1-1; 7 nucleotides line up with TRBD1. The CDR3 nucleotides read TGCGCCAGCAGCTTGGAGGTAGGGGGCACCACTGAAGCTTTCTTT. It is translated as CASSLEVGGTTEAFF.